A selection of T cell receptor beta chains follows, all from one sample in a study of blood T cell repertoires in COVID-19. Using immunoSEQ multiplex PCR, the repertoire was profiled, and TCRdb retains in-frame clones only, with some absent. This sample has 88,000 or so clones, with 75% to 90% found just once. The sample was peripheral blood. The receptors were gathered from a human donor in a cohort sampled during active COVID-19. The CDR3 runs from the conserved cysteine through the conserved F or W. The D gene is left open where the match is weak. The size entry is marked missing in some rows and otherwise reads once, few, many or a size class.

clone size	V gene	J gene	D gene	CDR3 protein	CDR3 DNA
NA	TRBV4-1	TRBJ2-2	TRBD2	CASSRSRASGYTGELFF	TGCGCCAGCAGTCGATCGAGGGCTAGCGGCTACACCGGGGAGCTGTTTTTT
NA	TRBV5-1	TRBJ1-1	TRBD1	CASSLARDRGLAEAFF	TGCGCCAGCAGCTTGGCGAGGGACAGGGGGCTCGCTGAAGCTTTCTTT
NA	TRBV7-6	TRBJ2-1	TRBD2	CASSLSGSWDNEQFF	TGTGCCAGCAGCTTAAGCGGGAGTTGGGACAATGAGCAGTTCTTC
NA	TRBV4-1	TRBJ2-1	TRBD1	CASSQAGTGGDEQFF	TGCGCCAGCAGCCAAGCCGGGACAGGAGGGGATGAGCAGTTCTTC
NA	TRBV30	TRBJ2-7	TRBD2	CACEGLAGAGGEQYF	TGTGCCTGCGAGGGGCTAGCGGGAGCAGGGGGGGAGCAGTACTTC
NA	TRBV28	TRBJ1-5	TRBD1	CASSYGTGTPHQPQHF	TGTGCCAGCAGCTACGGGACAGGGACCCCCCATCAGCCCCAGCATTTT
NA	TRBV5-1	TRBJ1-2	NA	CASSLGQARGYTF	TGCGCCAGCAGCTTGGGACAGGCGAGAGGCTACACCTTC
NA	TRBV4-3	TRBJ2-3	TRBD2	CASSRRHSGGLADTQYF	TGCGCCAGCAGTCGAAGACATAGCGGGGGGTTGGCAGATACGCAGTATTTT
NA	TRBV18	TRBJ2-7	TRBD2	CASSPREARGAEQYF	TGTGCCAGCTCACCCCGGGAAGCGCGGGGGGCGGAGCAGTACTTC
NA	TRBV29-1	TRBJ2-5	NA	CSVVEGVETQYF	TGCAGCGTTGTTGAGGGAGTTGAGACCCAGTACTTC
NA	TRBV7-2	TRBJ2-1	NA	CASSTGVDSLSEQFF	TGTGCCAGCAGCACGGGAGTTGACTCGCTCAGTGAGCAGTTCTTC
few	TRBV5-1	TRBJ1-6	NA	CASSYGSNSPLHF	TGCGCCAGCAGCTATGGGAGTAATTCACCCCTCCACTTT
NA	TRBV7-2	TRBJ2-1	TRBD2	CASSPRLAAYNEQFF	TGTGCCAGCAGCCCACGACTAGCAGCCTACAATGAGCAGTTCTTC
NA	TRBV9	TRBJ2-5	NA	CASSAEGAETQYF	TGTGCCAGCAGCGCAGAGGGAGCAGAGACCCAGTACTTC
NA	TRBV7-2	TRBJ2-5	TRBD2	CASSLALGDYQTQYF	TGTGCCAGCAGCTTAGCGCTAGGGGACTATCAGACCCAGTACTTC
once	TRBV6-7	TRBJ2-7	NA	CASLERRYF	TGTGCCAGCTTGGAGCGGCGTTACTTC
NA	TRBV3-1/TRBV3-2	TRBJ2-7	NA	CASSQEWETYEQYF	TGTGCCAGCAGCCAAGAGTGGGAGACGTACGAGCAGTACTTC
NA	TRBV7-8	TRBJ1-2	NA	CASSLAGGYYGYTF	TGTGCCAGCAGCTTAGCTGGAGGATACTATGGCTACACCTTC
once	TRBV5-8	TRBJ2-3	NA	CASSSPRTADTQYF	TGTGCCAGCAGCTCCCCCCGTACAGCTGATACGCAGTATTTT
once	TRBV19	TRBJ2-7	NA	CASAEQDSSYEQYF	TGTGCCAGTGCCGAACAGGATAGCTCCTACGAGCAGTACTTC
NA	TRBV29-1	TRBJ1-2	TRBD1	CSVDWDRPYGYTF	TGCAGCGTTGATTGGGACAGACCCTATGGCTACACCTTC